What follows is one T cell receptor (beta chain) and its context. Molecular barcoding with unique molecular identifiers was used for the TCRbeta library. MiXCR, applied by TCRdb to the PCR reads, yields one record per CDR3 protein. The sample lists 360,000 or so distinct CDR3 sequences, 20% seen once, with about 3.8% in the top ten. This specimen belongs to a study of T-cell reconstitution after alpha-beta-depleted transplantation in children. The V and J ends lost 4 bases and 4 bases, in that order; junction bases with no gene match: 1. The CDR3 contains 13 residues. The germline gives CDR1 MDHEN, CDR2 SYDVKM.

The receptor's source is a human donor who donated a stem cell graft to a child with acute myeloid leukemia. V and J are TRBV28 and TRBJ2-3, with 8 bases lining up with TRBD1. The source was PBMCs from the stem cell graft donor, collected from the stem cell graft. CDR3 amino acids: CASSSTGADTQYF. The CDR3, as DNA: TGTGCCAGCAGTTCGACAGGGGCAGATACGCAGTATTTT.